The 13 T cell receptor beta chains below come from one sample, sequenced in a study of T-cell memory formation after mild COVID-19. A single record per CDR3 protein comes from TCRdb applying MiXCR to the 5' RACE reads. The table shows 150,000 to 200,000 distinct CDR3 sequences, with about 18% occurring only once. Material: PBMCs or a T cell subset sorted from them (not recorded which). These receptor sequences come from a young man who had mild COVID-19 (a few samples of this study predate the infection). Cell type and time point are not known.

The rearrangement joins TRBV12-5 to TRBJ1-1; 7 bases agree with TRBD1. The V segment lost 10 bases and the J segment 4 bases; nucleotides outside the gene matches: 15. The V gene's germline CDR1 is LGHNT and CDR2 FRNRAP. This CDR3 region has 15 residues. The CDR3 is CATRRDSLFGTEAFF. The CDR3 DNA sequence: TGTGCTACCCGCCGGGACAGCCTATTCGGCACTGAAGCTTTCTTT.

The chain uses TRBV7-3 and TRBJ1-1, with 7 bases that match TRBD1. The V segment lost 1 base and the J segment 4 bases; nucleotides outside the gene matches: 3. The CDR3 totals 14 residues. Looked up from germline, CDR1 is SGHTA and CDR2 is FQGTGA. The CDR3 region is CASSLSRDSTEAFF. The CDR3 coding sequence is TGTGCCAGCAGCTTAAGCCGGGACAGCACTGAAGCTTTCTTT.

The V and J genes are TRBV5-4 and TRBJ1-2, with D possibly being TRBD1 (5 bases). V dropped 5 bases and J dropped 0 bases, with 11 bases sitting between them. Per the germline V gene, CDR1 is SGHNT and CDR2 is YYREEE (reference sequence). This CDR3 is built from 14 residues. CDR3 sequence: CASRGTETNYGYTF. CDR3 sequence (DNA): TGTGCCAGCAGGGGGACCGAGACTAACTATGGCTACACCTTC.

The chain joins TRBV5-1 to TRBJ1-4; 9 bases fit TRBD1. The CDR3 totals 14 residues. With 4 bases clipped from V and 8 bases from J, the junction kept 6 bases outside the gene matches. CDR1 and CDR2 (germline): SGHRS, YFSETQ. CDR3 DNA sequence: TGCGCCAGCAGCGTCGGGACAGGGTACGAAAAACTGTTTTTT. Its protein is CASSVGTGYEKLFF.

The V gene is TRBV15, the J gene TRBJ2-3; 16 positions match TRBD2. The CDR3 is 19 residues long. V was pared by 0 bases and J by 0 bases, with 3 bases of the junction left unmatched. Germline V gives CDR1 LNHNV, CDR2 YYDKDF (reference sequence). DNA for the CDR3: TGTGCCACCAGCAGAGATGGGACTAGCGGGGGGGTTAGCACAGATACGCAGTATTTT. As protein: CATSRDGTSGGVSTDTQYF.

V and J are TRBV6-1 and TRBJ2-1; D is unclear. Germline CDR1 MNHNS, CDR2 SASEGT. The CDR3 is 14 residues long. Trimming shortened V by 2 bases and J by 3 bases, and 8 bases separated the two germline ends. The chain's CDR3 is CASSENWRYNEQFF. The CDR3 nucleotides read TGTGCCAGCAGTGAAAACTGGCGCTACAATGAGCAGTTCTTC.

This clonotype was recorded a few times. The rearrangement links TRBV7-3 to TRBJ1-1; 8 bases fit TRBD1. Germline V gene data show CDR1 as SGHTA and CDR2 as FQGTGA. CDR3 length: 14 amino acids. The J segment lost 3 bases and the V segment lost 8 bases, leaving 8 bases of the junction unmatched. This chain's CDR3 is CASGDRGGYTEAFF. The CDR3 coding sequence is TGTGCCAGCGGAGACAGGGGAGGATACACTGAAGCTTTCTTT.

This clonotype came up many times. The chain is built from TRBV24-1 and TRBJ2-7; D may be TRBD1 (6 bases). Trimming pared 4 bases from V and 4 bases from J, leaving 16 bases between. The length of the CDR3 is 15 residues. Germline CDR1 reads KGHDR; CDR2 reads SFDVKD. Here the CDR3 DNA reads TGTGCCACCAGTGACGACCAGGGGAATTCGTACGAGCAGTACGTC. Protein sequence: CATSDDQGNSYEQYV.

This chain links TRBV12-3 or TRBV12-4 with TRBJ2-7, with D tentatively TRBD2 (6 bases). The length of the CDR3 is 11 residues. V lost 11 bases, J lost 6 bases, and 14 bases lay in between. Written as DNA, the CDR3 is TGTGCCGTTAAAAGGCGGGGCGAGCAGTACTTC. Translation: CAVKRRGEQYF.

Here the CDR3 DNA reads TGTGCCAGCAGCCTACGGACAGGGGTCTTGACCCAGTACTTC. It codes for CASSLRTGVLTQYF. The chain is built from TRBV7-2 and TRBJ2-5; 9 bases are shared with TRBD1. The germline gives CDR1 SGHTA, CDR2 FQGNSA. The CDR3 is 14 amino acids. J gave up 7 bases and V 5 bases, and 8 bases lay outside the gene matches.

In its sample, this clonotype was seen a few times. The CDR3 region is CASSFRDDTEAFF. The CDR3 DNA reads TGTGCCAGCAGCTTCAGGGACGACACTGAAGCTTTCTTT. V usage is TRBV7-3 and J usage is TRBJ1-1, with D possibly TRBD1 on 5 matching bases. The CDR3 covers 13 residues. Per the germline V gene, CDR1 is SGHTA and CDR2 is FQGTGA. The V end was cut by 3 bases, the J end by 3 bases, with 8 bases between.

The V and J genes are TRBV4-1 and TRBJ1-1; D call uncertain. V was trimmed by 0 bases and J by 7 bases, leaving 9 bases between them. The CDR3 is made up of 13 amino acids. Per germline, CDR1 MGHRA and CDR2 YSYEKL. CDR3 nucleotide sequence: TGCGCCAGCAGCCAAGAACTGGGCAGTGAAGCTTTCTTT. Amino acids: CASSQELGSEAFF.

The CDR3, as DNA: TGTGCCAGCAGCTCCCCGGACGGTAATTCACCCCTCCACTTT. Protein: CASSSPDGNSPLHF. The chain joins TRBV7-2 to TRBJ1-6; D is unclear. The V gene's germline CDR1 is SGHTA and CDR2 FQGNSA. The CDR3 loop spans 14 amino acids. V lost 4 bases to trimming and J lost 6 bases, with 10 bases between them. Looking up the rest from reference TRBV7-2 and TRBJ1-6 gives the full variable domain: GAGVSQSPSNKVTEKGKDVELRCDPISGHTALYWYRQSLGQGLEFLIYFQGNSAPDKSGLPSDRFSAERTGGSVSTLTIQRTQQEDSAVYLCASSSPDGNSPLHFGNGTRLTVT.